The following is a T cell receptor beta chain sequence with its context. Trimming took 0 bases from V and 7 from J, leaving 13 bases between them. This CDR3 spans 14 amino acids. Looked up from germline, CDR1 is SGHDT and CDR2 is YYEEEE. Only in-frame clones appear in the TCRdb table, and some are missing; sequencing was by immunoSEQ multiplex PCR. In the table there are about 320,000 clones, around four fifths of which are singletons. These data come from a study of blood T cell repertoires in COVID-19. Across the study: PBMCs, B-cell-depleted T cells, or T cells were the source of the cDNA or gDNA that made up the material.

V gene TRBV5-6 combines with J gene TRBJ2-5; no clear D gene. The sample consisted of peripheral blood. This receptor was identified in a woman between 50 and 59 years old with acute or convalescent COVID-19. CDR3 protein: CASSLERSIGTQYF. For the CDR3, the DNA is TGTGCCAGCAGCTTGGAACGGTCCATCGGGACCCAGTACTTC.